This paragraph reports one T cell receptor (beta chain). The authors' processing: Using reference gene primer amplification, nucleated cell counts were estimated. Sequenced by immunoSEQ multiplex PCR; TCRdb stores in-frame clones only, minus some. That table supplies the V and J calls and clone size; D and trimming were determined from the DNA. Of approximately 94,000 clones listed, 88% are singletons. This sample is part of a study of blood T cell repertoires in COVID-19. Looking at the study overall: COVID-19 samples, acute and convalescent, were from the United States, Italy and Spain. PBMCs, B-cell-depleted T cells, or T cells were the source of the cDNA or gDNA that made up the material.

The V gene's germline CDR1 is MNHEY and CDR2 SVGAGI. The CDR3 runs 13 residues. V was cut by 10 bases and J by 9 bases, with 21 bases left in between. The TCR was taken from a woman in her 70s with acute or convalescent COVID-19. The sample was peripheral blood. This chain joins TRBV6-5 and TRBJ2-5, with D possibly matching TRBD2 (6 bases). Written as DNA, the CDR3 is TGTGCCACCAGGACTGGTGGGGGGATGGCCCAGTACTTC. Its translation is CATRTGGGMAQYF.